What follows are 29 T cell receptor beta chains derived from one specimen sequenced in a study of blood T cell repertoires in COVID-19. Assay: immunoSEQ multiplex PCR; the TCRdb copy retains only in-frame clones and omits some. The table includes approximately 240,000 clones, 83% detected once. The source material was peripheral blood. These receptors all stem from a human donor in a cohort sampled during active COVID-19.

J is TRBJ1-4 and V is TRBV2, with D possibly being TRBD1 (5 bases). Germline V gives CDR1 SNHLY, CDR2 FYNNEI. Trimming removed 4 bases at V and 5 bases at J, with 14 bases between. The CDR3 is made up of 15 amino acids. The CDR3 sequence: CASSAQGWQNEKLFF. CDR3 nucleotides: TGTGCCAGCAGTGCCCAGGGTTGGCAAAATGAAAAACTGTTTTTT.

J is TRBJ2-7 and V is TRBV6-5; a possible D gene is TRBD2 (7 bases). The ends were cut back, 6 bases at V and 0 bases at J, with 15 bases in the middle. The CDR3 extends over 15 amino acids. CDR1 is MNHEY, CDR2 SVGAGI, per germline. This chain's CDR3 is CASSRGARSSYEQYF. The CDR3 DNA sequence: TGTGCCAGCAGCCGGGGGGCGAGAAGCTCCTACGAGCAGTACTTC.

This chain connects TRBV10-1 to TRBJ2-2; no reliable D call. V was trimmed by 4 bases and J by 4 bases, leaving 13 bases between them. Germline V lookup: CDR1 WNHNN, CDR2 SYGVQD (reference sequence). This CDR3 contains 15 residues. CDR3 residues: CASSASRQFTGELFF. The DNA for the CDR3 is TGCGCCAGCAGTGCGTCTAGACAATTCACCGGGGAGCTGTTTTTT.

The chain links TRBV7-6 to TRBJ2-3; no definite D call. The CDR3 is 15 residues long. CDR1 SGHVS and CDR2 FNYEAQ come from the germline V gene. Trimming removed 2 bases at V and 0 bases at J, with 9 bases between. CDR3 coding DNA: TGTGCCAGCAGCTTATGGCAGTTTAGCACAGATACGCAGTATTTT. Translation: CASSLWQFSTDTQYF. Drawing the rest from reference TRBV7-6 and TRBJ2-3, the complete variable domain is GAGVSQSPRYKVTKRGQDVALRCDPISGHVSLYWYRQALGQGPEFLTYFNYEAQQDKSGLPNDRFSAERPEGSISTLTIQRTEQRDSAMYRCASSLWQFSTDTQYFGPGTRLTVL.

This rearrangement joins TRBV6-5 to TRBJ1-3; no clear D gene. The V and J ends lost 4 bases and 0 bases respectively, with 7 bases between them. The CDR3 length is 14 residues. Looked up from germline, CDR1 is MNHEY and CDR2 is SVGAGI. CDR3 bases: TGTGCCAGCAGTTTTTCAGTCTCTGGAAACACCATATATTTT. Translation gives CASSFSVSGNTIYF.

The rearrangement uses TRBV7-2 and TRBJ2-3, with TRBD2 identical over 15 bases. Germline V gene sequence: CDR1 SGHTA, CDR2 FQGNSA. The V segment lost 4 bases and the J segment 5 bases; nucleotides outside the gene matches: 4. The CDR3 length is 16 residues. The CDR3 protein is CASSSGTSGRRDTQYF. The DNA for the CDR3 is TGTGCCAGCAGCTCTGGGACTAGCGGGAGGCGAGATACGCAGTATTTT.

The chain employs TRBV19 and TRBJ2-2; D may be TRBD1 (6 bases). With 3 bases removed from V and 8 bases from J, the gap between germline ends came to 13 bases. The CDR3 has 14 amino acids. The germline V gene encodes CDR1 LNHDA and CDR2 SQIVND (reference sequence). In DNA form, the CDR3 reads TGTGCCAGTAGTATTTCAGACAGGTTTGGGGAGCTGTTTTTT. Its protein product is CASSISDRFGELFF.

This clone has a handful of counts. The V call is TRBV5-1, the J call TRBJ2-1; 9 nucleotides match TRBD2. V dropped 3 bases and J dropped 4; count of bases not matched to a gene: 5. The germline V gene encodes CDR1 SGHRS and CDR2 YFSETQ. This CDR3 contains 15 residues. CDR3 in amino acids: CASSSSGGRYNEQFF. The CDR3, as DNA: TGCGCCAGCAGCTCGAGCGGGGGGCGATACAATGAGCAGTTCTTC.

The rearrangement uses TRBV5-6 and TRBJ2-1; 8 nucleotides line up with TRBD1. Germline V gene lookup returns CDR1 SGHDT and CDR2 YYEEEE. CDR3 length: 12 residues. J was trimmed by 10 bases and V by 3 bases; bases with no gene match: 3. The CDR3 protein is CASSWTGIEQFF. The CDR3 bases are TGTGCCAGCAGCTGGACAGGGATCGAGCAGTTCTTC. Based on the CDR3 plus reference TRBV5-6 and TRBJ2-1, the full variable domain is DAGVTQSPTHLIKTRGQQVTLRCSPKSGHDTVSWYQQALGQGPQFIFQYYEEEERQRGNFPDRFSGHQFPNYSSELNVNALLLGDSALYLCASSWTGIEQFFGPGTRLTVL.

As to this clone: The sample contains more than one DNA sequence encoding this CDR3. CDR3 nucleotides: TGTGCCAGCAGTGAAGGGCAGGGGCTTAACTATGGCTACACCTTC. As protein: CASSEGQGLNYGYTF. The chain is built from TRBV25-1 and TRBJ1-2, with D perhaps matching TRBD1 (6 bases). The CDR3 consists of 15 residues. V shed 2 bases and J shed 1 base, with 11 bases lying between them. Germline values: CDR1 MGHDK, CDR2 SYGVNS.

This chain joins TRBV3-1 (or the pseudogene TRBV3-2) and TRBJ1-1; a weak D match, TRBD1 (6 bases). Trimming shortened V by 3 bases and J by 2 bases, and 10 bases separated the two germline ends. Germline loops: CDR1 LGHDT, CDR2 YNNKEL (reference sequence). The CDR3 runs to 14 residues. CDR3: CASSHRQANTEAFF. The CDR3, as DNA: TGTGCCAGCAGCCACCGACAGGCTAACACTGAAGCTTTCTTT.

The chain links TRBV6-2 or TRBV6-3 to TRBJ2-5, with 7 bases identical to TRBD1. This CDR3 has 14 residues. CDR1 MNHEY and CDR2 SVGEGT come from the germline V gene. V trimming: 5 bases; J trimming: 3 bases; junction bases outside the gene matches: 6. The CDR3 bases are TGTGCCAGCAGTCGCCGGGACAGTAAAGAGACCCAGTACTTC. Translating gives CASSRRDSKETQYF.

This clone was seen a single time. V gene TRBV5-5 combines with J gene TRBJ2-3; no definite D call. The CDR3 length is 17 residues. V lost 4 bases and J lost 0, with 18 bases in between. Looked up from germline, CDR1 is SGHKS and CDR2 is YYEKEE (reference sequence). CDR3 protein: CASSQPWANVSTDTQYF. DNA of the CDR3: TGTGCCAGCAGCCAGCCGTGGGCCAACGTTAGCACAGATACGCAGTATTTT.

This chain uses TRBV7-2 with TRBJ2-7; 7 bases agree with TRBD2. The CDR3 is made up of 15 amino acids. Germline values: CDR1 SGHTA, CDR2 FQGNSA. The junction had 9 bases not matched to a gene; V was cut back by 4 bases and J by 3 bases. In DNA form, the CDR3 reads TGTGCCAGCAGCTCCCAAGCGGGAACCCTCTACGAGCAGTACTTC. Translating it yields CASSSQAGTLYEQYF.

The genes are TRBV25-1 and TRBJ2-1; the match to TRBD1 covers 10 bases. The germline V gene has CDR1 MGHDK and CDR2 SYGVNS. V trimming: 6 bases; J trimming: 7 bases; junction bases outside the gene matches: 6. This CDR3 comprises 14 residues. CDR3 sequence (DNA): TGTGCCAGCAGGGGGACAGGGGTGGTAAATGAGCAGTTCTTC. It translates to CASRGTGVVNEQFF.

The rearrangement joins TRBV6-1 to TRBJ2-3; D is unresolved. CDR1 MNHNS and CDR2 SASEGT come from the germline V gene. The CDR3 is 13 amino acids. With 7 bases removed from V and 1 base from J, the gap between germline ends came to 9 bases. The CDR3 is CASTVAGTDTQYF. The CDR3 DNA is TGTGCCAGCACGGTAGCAGGCACAGATACGCAGTATTTT.

The J gene is TRBJ1-5, the V gene TRBV28, with 10 bases that match TRBD1. The CDR3 totals 17 residues. V shed 6 bases, J shed 1 base, and the junction held 9 bases outside the gene matches. Germline V gene data show CDR1 as MDHEN and CDR2 as SYDVKM. The CDR3: CASRDRQGAGSNQPQHF. CDR3 coding DNA: TGTGCCAGCAGAGATCGACAGGGGGCGGGGAGCAATCAGCCCCAGCATTTT.

J is TRBJ1-2 and V is TRBV24-1; the D is unclear. V gave up 7 bases and J gave up 3 bases, with 11 bases separating them. The CDR3 length is 13 residues. Germline V gene sequence: CDR1 KGHDR, CDR2 SFDVKD. Here the CDR3 DNA reads TGTGCCACCAGGGGTCGAGGAGACTATGGCTACACCTTC. It yields the protein CATRGRGDYGYTF.

The V and J genes are TRBV30 and TRBJ1-4; 9 nucleotides agree with TRBD1. The CDR3 consists of 14 residues. Germline V gene lookup returns CDR1 GTSNPN and CDR2 SVGIG (reference sequence). Trimming cost V 5 bases and J 7 bases; bases outside gene matches: 8. CDR3 sequence: CAWGIQGAGEKLFF. The CDR3, as DNA: TGTGCCTGGGGGATACAGGGGGCCGGTGAAAAACTGTTTTTT.

The chain carries TRBV30 and TRBJ2-2, with 16 positions matching TRBD2. The CDR3 runs to 17 residues. Germline loops: CDR1 GTSNPN, CDR2 SVGIG (reference sequence). The V gene end was trimmed by 4 bases and the J gene end by 3 bases; junction bases not matched to a gene: 5. In DNA form, the CDR3 reads TGTGCCTGGAAAACGGGACTAGCGGGGGGGCACACCGGGGAGCTGTTTTTT. This gives the protein CAWKTGLAGGHTGELFF.

The rearrangement uses TRBV25-1 and TRBJ2-7, with 8 bases matching TRBD1. Germline trimming cut 2 bases from V and 5 bases from J; bases unmatched to any gene: 8. The CDR3 is made up of 15 amino acids. CDR1 and CDR2 (germline): MGHDK, SYGVNS. CDR3 sequence reads: CASSEVGQGTHEQYF. CDR3 DNA: TGTGCCAGCAGTGAAGTCGGACAGGGTACGCACGAGCAGTACTTC.

V is TRBV18 and J is TRBJ2-6; D gene unclear. This CDR3 comprises 15 residues. The ends were cut back, 4 bases at V and 0 bases at J, with 7 bases in the middle. Germline CDR1 KGHSH, CDR2 LQKENI. The CDR3 reads CASSQLTSGANVLTF. The DNA of the CDR3 is TGTGCCAGCTCACAACTCACCTCTGGGGCCAACGTCCTGACTTTC.

The chain has TRBV3-1 (or the pseudogene TRBV3-2) and TRBJ2-3, with D possibly being TRBD1 (6 bases). V lost 4 bases and J lost 5, with 16 bases in between. Germline CDR1 LGHDT, CDR2 YNNKEL (reference sequence). The CDR3 runs to 15 residues. The CDR3 here is CASSLGSGVGDTQYF. In DNA form, the CDR3 reads TGTGCCAGCAGCCTCGGCTCAGGGGTCGGAGATACGCAGTATTTT.

As DNA, the CDR3 is TGTGCCACCAGTGATTCCGGACAGGGATCCTACGAGCAGTACTTC. It encodes CATSDSGQGSYEQYF. This rearrangement joins TRBV24-1 to TRBJ2-7; the match to TRBD1 covers 8 bases. CDR1 and CDR2 (germline): KGHDR, SFDVKD. This CDR3 is built from 15 residues. V dropped 2 bases and J dropped 1; count of bases not matched to a gene: 3.

The genes are TRBV28 and TRBJ2-7, with 9 bases aligning to TRBD1. Losses at the gene ends were 6 bases for V and 2 bases for J; bases not matched to a gene: 8. CDR3 length: 15 amino acids. CDR1 and CDR2 (germline): MDHEN, SYDVKM. The CDR3 here is CASRQQGASTYEQYF. In nucleotides, the CDR3 is TGTGCCAGCAGACAACAGGGGGCTTCAACCTACGAGCAGTACTTC. Complete variable domain (other parts from reference TRBV28 and TRBJ2-7): DVKVTQSSRYLVKRTGEKVFLECVQDMDHENMFWYRQDPGLGLRLIYFSYDVKMKEKGDIPEGYSVSREKKERFSLILESASTNQTSMYLCASRQQGASTYEQYFGPGTRLTVT.

Comments on this clone: A much more abundant neighbour one base away suggests this may be a read error. This chain uses TRBV7-2 with TRBJ2-1; 8 bases are shared with TRBD2. The CDR3 is 15 residues long. The V gene's germline CDR1 is SGHTA and CDR2 FQGNSA. Unmatched junction bases numbered 3, after V lost 5 bases and J lost 0 bases. The DNA for the CDR3 is TGTGCCAGCAGCGCCGGGACTAGCTCCTACAATGAGCAGTTCTTC. Translated: CASSAGTSSYNEQFF.

This clone was seen only a few times. The chain is built from TRBV27 and TRBJ1-1, with TRBD1 matching over 7 bases. V shed 5 bases, J shed 8 bases, and the junction held 5 bases outside the gene matches. CDR3 size: 12 residues. Germline V lookup: CDR1 MNHEY, CDR2 SMNVEV (reference sequence). Here the CDR3 reads CASSATGWEAFF. The DNA for the CDR3 is TGTGCCAGCAGTGCGACAGGGTGGGAAGCTTTCTTT.

The J gene is TRBJ2-7, the V gene TRBV13; 9 bases match TRBD2. The germline gives CDR1 PRHDT, CDR2 FYEKMQ (reference sequence). V was clipped by 3 bases and J by 2 bases; unmatched bases: 8. CDR3 size: 16 residues. The CDR3 DNA is TGTGCCAGCAGCTTCAGTCCTAGCGGGATGACCTACGAGCAGTACTTC. The encoded protein is CASSFSPSGMTYEQYF.

This chain uses TRBV30 with TRBJ2-5, with 11 bases lining up with TRBD2. Germline lookup yields CDR1 GTSNPN and CDR2 SVGIG (reference sequence). J lost 4 bases, V lost 2 bases, and 9 bases had no gene match. The CDR3 spans 16 residues. CDR3 sequence: CAWSLIAGGPGETQYF. CDR3 nucleotide sequence: TGTGCCTGGAGTCTCATAGCGGGGGGGCCGGGAGAGACCCAGTACTTC.